One and the same sample provided the 19 T cell receptor beta chains below, sequenced in a study of human T cells and chemical hapten exposure. Stated time point: patch test 1, 2 weeks after DPC sensitization. Treatment here: therapeutic diphenylcyclopropenone sensitization with weekly scalp DPC. Researchers extracted total RNA from unfractionated whole blood. TCRdb itself ran the RACE reads through MiXCR, one entry per CDR3 protein. The top ten hold 9.1% of the sample, which has more than 35,000 distinct CDR3 sequences, approximately 6.3% seen once. Source: whole blood, taken in connection with sensitization to the hapten diphenylcyclopropenone (DPC). The source of these receptors is a woman in her twenties or thirties with alopecia areata. Some clones in this sample may be carry-over from other donors' samples.

This clonotype was seen ten or more times. The chain links TRBV11-1 to TRBJ2-7; maybe TRBD2 (6 bases). Trimming stripped 2 bases from V and 5 bases from J, with 13 bases between. Germline lookup yields CDR1 SGHAT and CDR2 FQDESV (reference sequence). The length of the CDR3 is 14 residues. For the CDR3, the DNA is TGTGCCAGCAGCTTATCGGTCTTAGCGGACGAGCAGTACTTC. This codes for CASSLSVLADEQYF.

This clonotype was detected a few times. V gene TRBV7-2 combines with J gene TRBJ2-3, with TRBD1 as a possible D gene (6 bases). The germline gives CDR1 SGHTA, CDR2 FQGNSA. The germline V and J ends were trimmed by 3 bases and 2 bases, with 6 bases remaining between them. The CDR3 runs to 13 residues. CDR3 sequence (DNA): TGTGCCAGCAGCTTGGGGGCCACAGATACGCAGTATTTT. Its protein is CASSLGATDTQYF.

This clonotype was detected many times. For the CDR3, the DNA is TGTGCCAGCAGCTTAGGGGGACAGGGGGAACTGTTTTTT. This gives the protein CASSLGGQGELFF. V gene TRBV7-8 combines with J gene TRBJ1-4; the match to TRBD1 covers 11 bases. Germline V lookup: CDR1 SGHVS, CDR2 FQNEAQ. V was pared by 1 base and J by 12 bases, with 1 base of the junction left unmatched. CDR3 size: 13 residues.

This clonotype was found many times. The rearrangement joins TRBV3-1 to TRBJ2-5, with D possibly matching TRBD1 (6 bases). Per germline, CDR1 LGHDT and CDR2 YNNKEL (reference sequence). The CDR3 is 12 residues long. V lost 6 bases, J lost 2 bases, and 7 bases lay in between. The CDR3 loop reads CASRDRQETQYF. The DNA of the CDR3 is TGTGCCAGCAGGGACAGACAAGAGACCCAGTACTTC.

This clonotype was counted many times. This rearrangement joins TRBV3-1 to TRBJ2-7, with D unresolved. CDR3 length: 12 amino acids. Deletions cut 0 bases from V and 2 bases from J, with 2 bases between. Per germline, CDR1 LGHDT and CDR2 YNNKEL (reference sequence). CDR3 coding DNA: TGTGCCAGCAGCCAAGATCCCTACGAGCAGTACTTC. Amino acid sequence: CASSQDPYEQYF.

This clonotype has more than one count but fewer than ten. The chain has TRBV7-2 and TRBJ1-6; TRBD1 matches 11 bases. Germline lookup yields CDR1 SGHTA and CDR2 FQGNSA. The CDR3 has 16 residues. J gave up 9 bases and V 5 bases, and 9 bases lay outside the gene matches. The CDR3 region is CASSPRTGGLRSPLHF. The CDR3 DNA sequence: TGTGCCAGCAGCCCCCGGACAGGGGGCTTACGTTCACCCCTCCACTTT.

There are many counts of this clonotype. The rearrangement uses TRBV28 and TRBJ2-7; D not certain. With 4 bases removed from V and 2 bases from J, the gap between germline ends came to 15 bases. Germline CDR1 MDHEN, CDR2 SYDVKM. The CDR3 loop spans 15 amino acids. CDR3 loop: CASSSPSDATYEQYF. CDR3 nucleotide sequence: TGTGCCAGCAGTTCCCCGTCGGACGCAACCTACGAGCAGTACTTC.

This clonotype was seen many times. The chain recombines TRBV7-2 with TRBJ1-5; D is uncertain. The CDR3 loop spans 13 amino acids. Trimming pared 5 bases from V and 5 bases from J, leaving 10 bases between. Germline V CDR1 and CDR2: SGHTA, FQGNSA. DNA of the CDR3: TGTGCCAGCAGCCTAACGGAAGATCAGCCCCAGCATTTT. Its protein product is CASSLTEDQPQHF.

The chain has TRBV6-5 and TRBJ2-3; D uncertain. Between the trimmed V and J ends, which lost 2 bases and 8 bases, there was a span of 11 bases. The germline V gene encodes CDR1 MNHEY and CDR2 SVGAGI. The CDR3 has 13 amino acids. The CDR3 DNA is TGTGCCAGCAGTTACGGAACTACCGGTACGCAGTATTTT. This gives the protein CASSYGTTGTQYF.

This clonotype was counted a few times. J is TRBJ2-1 and V is TRBV12-3 or TRBV12-4, with 9 bases identical to TRBD2. The CDR3 consists of 17 residues. The junction had 13 bases not matched to a gene; V was cut back by 1 base and J by 9 bases. This chain's CDR3 is CASSLGSGGPSGGEQFF. The CDR3 DNA follows: TGTGCCAGCAGTTTAGGTAGCGGGGGCCCCTCGGGCGGTGAGCAGTTCTTC.

In this sample, this clonotype turned up a few times. V and J are TRBV7-2 and TRBJ2-5, with a weak D call TRBD2 (5 bases). Per the germline V gene, CDR1 is SGHTA and CDR2 is FQGNSA. V lost 5 bases, J lost 5 bases, and 18 bases lay in between. The CDR3 has 15 amino acids. CDR3 amino acids: CASSVMGSRRETQYF. CDR3 nucleotides: TGTGCCAGCAGCGTAATGGGGAGTCGGAGGGAGACCCAGTACTTC.

This clonotype came up a few times. Here the CDR3 reads CASSPRTANEKLFF. CDR3 in DNA: TGTGCCAGCAGCCCCCGGACGGCTAATGAAAAACTGTTTTTT. This chain links TRBV12-3 or TRBV12-4 with TRBJ1-4; D uncertain. V gave up 6 bases and J gave up 3 bases, with 11 bases separating them. The CDR3 consists of 14 residues.

This clonotype was counted many times. The CDR3 DNA sequence: TGCAGCGTCAGACAGGGAAACGACGAGCAGTACTTC. It specifies CSVRQGNDEQYF. The V and J genes are TRBV29-1 and TRBJ2-7, with 7 bases matching TRBD1. This CDR3 is built from 12 residues. From germline, CDR1 is SQVTM and CDR2 ANQGSEA. Trimming at V came to 6 bases and at J to 5 bases, leaving 7 bases not matched to a gene.

Details on this clonotype: Just one base apart from a much larger clone, this may be a read error. The CDR3 spells CASSFDSRTDTQYF. CDR3 DNA: TGCGCCAGCAGCTTCGACAGTAGAACAGATACGCAGTATTTT. The genes are TRBV5-1 and TRBJ2-3; the D gene is possibly TRBD1 (5 bases). In germline, CDR1 is SGHRS, CDR2 YFSETQ. The CDR3 contains 14 residues. Trimming took off 2 bases at V and 3 bases at J, with 10 bases between the two ends.

The chain couples TRBV4-3 to TRBJ2-1; tentatively, D is TRBD1 or TRBD2 (5 bases each). Looked up from germline, CDR1 is LGHNA and CDR2 is YSLEER. The ends were cut back, 3 bases at V and 7 bases at J, with 19 bases in the middle. The CDR3 spans 16 residues. CDR3 loop: CASSQKAAGAFNEQFF. CDR3 in DNA: TGCGCCAGCAGCCAGAAGGCCGCCGGGGCGTTTAATGAGCAGTTCTTC.

This clonotype showed up many times. V usage is TRBV6-6 and J usage is TRBJ2-7; 7 bases are a match to TRBD1. V lost 7 bases and J lost 3; bases outside the gene matches: 6. Germline CDR1 and CDR2: MNHNY and SVGAGI (reference sequence). The CDR3 is made up of 13 amino acids. CDR3: CASTSAGGYEQYF. The CDR3 DNA reads as TGTGCCAGCACCTCGGCAGGGGGCTACGAGCAGTACTTC.

There are many counts of this clonotype. The chain uses TRBV28 and TRBJ1-1, with 9 bases aligning to TRBD1. V lost 7 bases and J lost 4; bases outside the gene matches: 4. Germline V gene sequence: CDR1 MDHEN, CDR2 SYDVKM. The CDR3 totals 13 residues. The CDR3 reads CASTRDRVTEAFF. The CDR3 bases are TGTGCCAGCACCCGGGACAGGGTCACTGAAGCTTTCTTT.

This clonotype occurred many times. The chain carries TRBV7-2 and TRBJ2-1, with a weak D call TRBD2 (5 bases). The germline V gene encodes CDR1 SGHTA and CDR2 FQGNSA. The V and J ends lost 1 base and 8 bases respectively, with 21 bases between them. This CDR3 spans 17 amino acids. CDR3: CASSLELRAVDGDEQFF. CDR3 nucleotide sequence: TGTGCCAGCAGCTTAGAGTTGAGGGCGGTGGACGGCGATGAGCAGTTCTTC. Together with reference TRBV7-2 and TRBJ2-1, the CDR3 gives the full variable domain: GAGVSQSPSNKVTEKGKDVELRCDPISGHTALYWYRQSLGQGLEFLIYFQGNSAPDKSGLPSDRFSAERTGGSVSTLTIQRTQQEDSAVYLCASSLELRAVDGDEQFFGPGTRLTVL.

This clonotype was seen more than once but under ten times. The genes are TRBV6-6 and TRBJ2-4; D not certain. Trimming cost V 6 bases and J 1 base, with 13 bases left between them. Germline CDR1 reads MNHNY; CDR2 reads SVGAGI (reference sequence). The CDR3 consists of 15 residues. The CDR3: CASSSGGLAKNIQYF. The DNA for the CDR3 is TGTGCCAGCAGCTCCGGTGGGCTGGCCAAAAACATTCAGTACTTC.